Each of the 22 T cell receptor beta chains below was sequenced from the same sample in a study of human T cells and chemical hapten exposure. Time point reported: healthy volunteer bleed at 6 weeks. Total RNA came from unfractionated whole blood. MiXCR was run by TCRdb on the RACE reads, yielding one entry per CDR3 protein. The table has about 79,000 distinct CDR3 sequences, 8.6% seen once. The sample was whole blood. The receptors originated from a male donor in good health. Some clones in this sample may be carry-over from other donors' samples.

This chain uses TRBV7-9 with TRBJ1-6; 7 bases map to TRBD1. The CDR3 is 15 amino acids. With 3 bases clipped from V and 9 bases from J, the junction kept 8 bases outside the gene matches. Germline lookup yields CDR1 SEHNR and CDR2 FQNEAQ (reference sequence). Written as DNA, the CDR3 is TGTGCCAGCAGCTTGAACCGGGACAGACTTTCACCCCTCCACTTT. Its translation: CASSLNRDRLSPLHF.

Only a few counts were recorded for this clonotype. The V gene is TRBV10-3, the J gene TRBJ2-1; possibly TRBD1 for D (5 bases). CDR1 ENHRY and CDR2 SYGVKD come from the germline V gene. The V gene lost 0 bases and the J gene lost 2 bases, with 14 bases spanning the gap. CDR3 size: 17 residues. For the CDR3, the DNA is TGTGCCATCAGTGAGTCAATTCAGGGTACCCCCTACAATGAGCAGTTCTTC. Amino acids: CAISESIQGTPYNEQFF.

This clonotype turned up a few times. This chain connects TRBV12-3 or TRBV12-4 to TRBJ1-6; 9 nucleotides line up with TRBD1. V lost 6 bases to trimming and J lost 8 bases; unmatched junction nucleotides: 11. The CDR3 is 16 amino acids. The CDR3 here is CASSSPRDRADSPLHF. The CDR3 nucleotides are TGTGCCAGCAGCTCCCCCCGGGACAGGGCCGATTCACCCCTCCACTTT.

In this sample, this clonotype turned up a few times. The chain carries TRBV2 and TRBJ2-7; 10 positions match TRBD2. The length of the CDR3 is 11 residues. Germline assignment: CDR1 SNHLY and CDR2 FYNNEI. CDR3 sequence reads: CAERGGYEQYF. DNA for the CDR3: TGTGCGGAGCGGGGGGGCTACGAGCAGTACTTC.

This clonotype was seen at least ten times. The chain has TRBV7-9 and TRBJ2-3; D gene ambiguous. V dropped 1 base and J dropped 6 bases, with 11 bases sitting between them. Germline assignment: CDR1 SEHNR and CDR2 FQNEAQ (reference sequence). CDR3 length equals 14 residues. The CDR3 region has the DNA TGTGCCAGCAGCTTAGACCAGGCGGCGGATACGCAGTATTTT. Translating gives CASSLDQAADTQYF. Full variable domain (outside the CDR3, taken from reference TRBV7-9 and TRBJ2-3): DTGVSQNPRHKITKRGQNVTFRCDPISEHNRLYWYRQTLGQGPEFLTYFQNEAQLEKSRLLSDRFSAERPKGSFSTLEIQRTEQGDSAMYLCASSLDQAADTQYFGPGTRLTVL.

The V gene is TRBV21-1, the J gene TRBJ1-5. TRBV21-1 has pseudogene status. This CDR3 comprises 15 residues. CDR3 sequence (DNA): TGTGCCAGCAGCAAAGAGAAGGGAAAAAATCAGCCCCAGCATTTT. Its translation is CASSKEKGKNQPQHF.

This clonotype was seen a handful of times. The V call is TRBV29-1, the J call TRBJ2-6, with a possible D match to TRBD2 (6 bases). CDR1 is SQVTM, CDR2 ANQGSEA, per germline. V shed 7 bases and J shed 6 bases, with 7 bases lying between them. The CDR3 runs to 11 residues. Written as DNA, the CDR3 is TGCAGCGGCGGGACGGCCAACGTCCTGACTTTC. Amino acid sequence: CSGGTANVLTF.

This clonotype was observed a few times. The chain joins TRBV6-5 to TRBJ1-1; 8 bases align to TRBD1. V dropped 5 bases and J dropped 0; count of bases not matched to a gene: 2. CDR1 MNHEY and CDR2 SVGAGI come from the germline V gene. CDR3 length: 14 residues. The CDR3 protein is CASSGDRLNTEAFF. CDR3 coding DNA: TGTGCCAGCAGTGGGGACAGGTTGAACACTGAAGCTTTCTTT.

This clonotype came up many times. The gene calls are TRBV7-6 and TRBJ1-1; D is possibly TRBD1 (6 bases). The CDR3 has 13 amino acids. CDR1 is SGHVS, CDR2 FNYEAQ, per germline. V lost 1 base, J lost 7 bases, and 10 bases lay in between. The CDR3 sequence: CASSLDPGDEAFF. The CDR3 nucleotides read TGTGCCAGCAGCTTAGATCCAGGGGATGAAGCTTTCTTT.

This clonotype was seen a few times. The V and J genes are TRBV3-1 and TRBJ2-5; 9 bases agree with TRBD1. The J segment lost 3 bases and the V segment lost 1 base, leaving 3 bases of the junction unmatched. This CDR3 contains 15 residues. The germline V gene encodes CDR1 LGHDT and CDR2 YNNKEL (reference sequence). DNA for the CDR3: TGTGCCAGCAGCCAAGTCGACAGGGGGAAAGAGACCCAGTACTTC. Translation: CASSQVDRGKETQYF.

This clonotype was picked up many times. The chain couples TRBV4-1 to TRBJ1-4; D is unresolved. V was pared by 1 base and J by 6 bases, with 15 bases between. The CDR3 has 16 residues. Looked up from germline, CDR1 is MGHRA and CDR2 is YSYEKL. CDR3 nucleotide sequence: TGCGCCAGCAGCCAAGTGGCGGGCCAGCAGTATGAAAAACTGTTTTTT. Translation gives CASSQVAGQQYEKLFF.

The CDR3 protein is CAISGQAYEQYF. CDR3 DNA: TGTGCCATCTCGGGCCAGGCCTACGAGCAGTACTTC. The rearrangement links TRBV10-3 to TRBJ2-7; D gene uncertain. In germline, CDR1 is ENHRY, CDR2 SYGVKD. V dropped 8 bases and J dropped 2 bases, with 10 bases sitting between them. The CDR3 has 12 amino acids.

The rearrangement uses TRBV4-1 and TRBJ2-1, with 9 bases identical to TRBD1. The ends lost 1 base at V and 5 bases at J; junction bases unmatched: 12. Germline CDR1 reads MGHRA; CDR2 reads YSYEKL. CDR3 length: 18 residues. The CDR3 bases are TGCGCCAGCAGCCAAGCTACATCCCGACAGGGGGGCGACAATGAGCAGTTCTTC. As protein: CASSQATSRQGGDNEQFF.

This chain joins TRBV20-1 and TRBJ1-5; possibly TRBD1 for D (5 bases). Trimming took off 3 bases at V and 3 bases at J, with 12 bases between the two ends. Per the germline V gene, CDR1 is DFQATT and CDR2 is SNEGSKA (reference sequence). The CDR3 totals 14 residues. The CDR3 protein is CSAREGLLNQPQHF. The CDR3 DNA sequence: TGCAGTGCTAGGGAGGGACTGCTCAATCAGCCCCAGCATTTT.

This chain links TRBV4-2 with TRBJ2-5; D may be TRBD1 or TRBD2 (5 bases each). CDR3 size: 14 residues. In germline, CDR1 is LGHNA, CDR2 YNFKEQ. V gave up 2 bases and J gave up 2 bases, with 9 bases separating them. In DNA form, the CDR3 reads TGTGCCAGCAGCCAAAGGGACGGTCAAGAGACCCAGTACTTC. Amino acids: CASSQRDGQETQYF.

This clonotype was observed at least ten times. The chain employs TRBV14 and TRBJ1-6; a weak D match, TRBD1 (5 bases). CDR3 size: 15 residues. V was shortened by 2 bases and J by 5 bases, with 10 bases between the two germline ends. The germline V gene encodes CDR1 SGHDN and CDR2 FVKESK. CDR3 in DNA: TGTGCCAGCAGCCAAACTGACAGTCATAATTCACCCCTCCACTTT. Translating it yields CASSQTDSHNSPLHF.

This clonotype came up a few times. This chain uses TRBV6-6 with TRBJ1-6, with TRBD1 matching over 9 bases. This CDR3 comprises 16 residues. Trimming at V came to 5 bases and at J to 4 bases, leaving 6 bases not matched to a gene. The germline gives CDR1 MNHNY, CDR2 SVGAGI (reference sequence). The CDR3 loop is CASSTRTGEYNSPLHF. The CDR3 DNA sequence: TGTGCCAGCAGTACTCGGACAGGGGAATATAATTCACCCCTCCACTTT.

The V and J genes are TRBV7-2 and TRBJ1-1; the match to TRBD1 covers 12 bases. Trimming took 6 bases from V and 4 from J; bases not matched to a gene: 15. The CDR3 totals 18 residues. In germline, CDR1 is SGHTA, CDR2 FQGNSA. The CDR3 coding sequence is TGTGCCAGCAGATTATCTAACCGGGACAGGGGGCCTAGCACTGAAGCTTTCTTT. Protein: CASRLSNRDRGPSTEAFF.

This clonotype was counted ten times or more. DNA for the CDR3: TGTGCCAGCAGCACCGACAGGATTAATTCACCCCTCCACTTT. The encoded protein is CASSTDRINSPLHF. V gene TRBV9 combines with J gene TRBJ1-6; maybe TRBD1 (6 bases). The CDR3 contains 14 residues. The V gene lost 4 bases and the J gene lost 6 bases, with 11 bases spanning the gap. From germline, CDR1 is SGDLS and CDR2 YYNGEE.

This clonotype was seen only a few times. The gene calls are TRBV12-3 or TRBV12-4 and TRBJ2-1; D is possibly TRBD2 (5 bases). This CDR3 has 13 amino acids. The ends were cut back, 0 bases at V and 5 bases at J, with 5 bases in the middle. Here the CDR3 DNA reads TGTGCCAGCAGTTTAGCGAGGGACAATGAGCAGTTCTTC. Its translation: CASSLARDNEQFF.

This clonotype was picked up a small number of times. The chain combines TRBV29-1 with TRBJ1-2, with D unresolved. The V end was cut by 2 bases, the J end by 8 bases, with 12 bases between. There are 12 residues in the CDR3. Germline V gene sequence: CDR1 SQVTM, CDR2 ANQGSEA. The CDR3: CSVEKRPEGYTF. The CDR3, as DNA: TGCAGCGTTGAAAAGAGGCCGGAGGGCTACACCTTC.

This sequence joins TRBV9 and TRBJ2-7; tentatively, D is TRBD1 (6 bases). The CDR3 covers 14 residues. V was clipped by 3 bases and J by 2 bases, with 12 bases between them. Germline loops: CDR1 SGDLS, CDR2 YYNGEE. The CDR3 spells CASSDGTRPYEQYF. The DNA of the CDR3 is TGTGCCAGCAGCGACGGGACACGACCCTACGAGCAGTACTTC. The full variable domain, with the rest looked up from reference TRBV9 and TRBJ2-7, is DSGVTQTPKHLITATGQRVTLRCSPRSGDLSVYWYQQSLDQGLQFLIQYYNGEERAKGNILERFSAQQFPDLHSELNLSSLELGDSALYFCASSDGTRPYEQYFGPGTRLTVT.